What follows are 27 T cell receptor beta chains derived from one specimen sequenced in a study of breast tumors, draining lymph nodes, adjacent tissues. The lymph nodes were axillary draining lymph nodes from breast cancer patients. TCRdb itself ran the multiplex PCR reads through MiXCR, one entry per CDR3 protein. The table shows about 270,000 distinct CDR3 sequences, with 30% to 35% occurring only once. Sequenced sample: axillary lymph node tissue. Receptor source: a female donor with breast cancer. Some clones in this sample may be carry-over from other donors' samples.

This clonotype was seen repeatedly, ten times or more. The chain is built from TRBV5-1 and TRBJ1-4; 10 bases map to TRBD1. V lost 4 bases, J lost 5 bases, and 5 bases stayed unmatched. The CDR3 is 15 residues long. Germline V gene data show CDR1 as SGHRS and CDR2 as YFSETQ. The CDR3 region has the DNA TGCGCCAGCAGCGATACGGGACAGGGGAATGAAAAACTGTTTTTT. Protein product: CASSDTGQGNEKLFF.

This clonotype was recorded at least ten times. The chain uses TRBV9 and TRBJ2-1, with D possibly matching TRBD2 (7 bases). V was cut by 4 bases and J by 9 bases, with 14 bases left in between. CDR1 is SGDLS, CDR2 YYNGEE, per germline. The CDR3 consists of 13 residues. The CDR3 sequence is CASSYVGGGEQFF. As DNA, the CDR3 is TGTGCCAGCAGCTACGTAGGGGGGGGTGAGCAGTTCTTC.

A remark on this clonotype: This may come from a read error, since a much larger clone is one base off. The V call is TRBV11-2, the J call TRBJ2-7, with TRBD1 identical over 7 bases. CDR1 SGHAT and CDR2 FQNNGV come from the germline V gene. The CDR3 consists of 13 residues. The J segment lost 5 bases and the V segment lost 5 bases, leaving 6 bases of the junction unmatched. CDR3 loop: CASSLQGVHEQYF. The CDR3 DNA sequence: TGTGCCAGCAGCCTCCAGGGGGTCCACGAGCAGTACTTC. Together with reference TRBV11-2 and TRBJ2-7, the CDR3 gives the full variable domain: EAGVAQSPRYKIIEKRQSVAFWCNPISGHATLYWYQQILGQGPKLLIQFQNNGVVDDSQLPKDRFSAERLKGVDSTLKIQPAKLEDSAVYLCASSLQGVHEQYFGPGTRLTVT.

This clonotype was detected ten times or more. The chain carries TRBV4-1 and TRBJ2-7; D uncertain. Germline V gene data show CDR1 as MGHRA and CDR2 as YSYEKL. This CDR3 contains 15 residues. The germline V and J ends were trimmed by 3 bases and 2 bases, with 14 bases remaining between them. The CDR3 region has the DNA TGCGCCAGCAGCCAGCTGACACCTCAGACCTACGAGCAGTACTTC. Translation: CASSQLTPQTYEQYF.

Remarks on this clonotype: With a much larger clone just one base away, this may be a read error. V usage is TRBV30 and J usage is TRBJ2-7; 7 positions agree with TRBD2. The CDR3 consists of 11 residues. Per the germline V gene, CDR1 is GTSNPN and CDR2 is SVGIG (reference sequence). CDR3 nucleotide sequence: TGTGCCTGGAGTGTAAGGCGGGAGCAGTGCTTC. This sequence encodes CAWSVRREQCF. The full variable domain, in which reference TRBV30 and TRBJ2-7 provide the parts outside the CDR3, is SQTIHQWPATLVQPVGSPLSLECTVEGTSNPNLYWYRQAAGRGLQLLFYSVGIGQISSEVPQNLSASRPQDRQFILSSKKLLLSDSGFYLCAWSVRREQCFGPGTRLTVT.

This clonotype was recorded at least ten times. The chain carries TRBV15 and TRBJ1-2, with no clear D. Germline lookup yields CDR1 LNHNV and CDR2 YYDKDF (reference sequence). The CDR3 loop spans 18 amino acids. V was clipped by 0 bases and J by 4 bases, with 21 bases between them. In nucleotides, the CDR3 is TGTGCCACCAGCAGAGATCTCGACAAAGCCATAGCGGGCTATGGCTACACCTTC. As protein: CATSRDLDKAIAGYGYTF.

This clonotype was seen only once. A much larger clone lies one base from this, so it may be a read error. The V and J genes are TRBV4-2 and TRBJ2-3, with TRBD2 matching 14 bases. The germline gives CDR1 LGHNA, CDR2 YNFKEQ. The CDR3 extends over 18 amino acids. The CDR3, as DNA: TGTGCCAACAGCCAAGGGAAGACTAGCGGGAGGGGGGCAGATACGCAGTATTTT. The encoded protein is CANSQGKTSGRGADTQYF.

This clonotype was found many times. This chain links TRBV5-1 with TRBJ2-1; TRBD1 agrees at 7 bases. The CDR3 consists of 15 residues. Germline V gene data show CDR1 as SGHRS and CDR2 as YFSETQ. V dropped 4 bases and J dropped 5; count of bases not matched to a gene: 9. The CDR3 is CASSNLDRLDNEQFF. The CDR3, as DNA: TGCGCCAGCAGCAACCTGGACAGGCTCGACAATGAGCAGTTCTTC.

In this sample, this clonotype turned up many times. The rearrangement links TRBV12-3 or TRBV12-4 to TRBJ2-1; D ambiguous. Trimming stripped 6 bases from V and 8 bases from J, with 8 bases between. The CDR3 is 11 residues long. Here the CDR3 DNA reads TGTGCCAGCAGCCTCAGCGATGAGCAGTTCTTC. Its translation is CASSLSDEQFF.

The chain employs TRBV5-1 and TRBJ1-2, with 10 bases matching TRBD1. V shed 0 bases and J 1 base; nucleotides not matched to a gene: 6. Germline lookup yields CDR1 SGHRS and CDR2 YFSETQ. The length of the CDR3 is 17 residues. The CDR3 sequence is CASSLAAGTGVNYGYTF. The CDR3 DNA is TGCGCCAGCAGCTTGGCCGCCGGGACAGGGGTTAACTATGGCTACACCTTC.

With respect to this clonotype: One junction end disagrees with the germline gene, perhaps due to a read error. The chain recombines TRBV24-1 with TRBJ2-5; D remains ambiguous. Germline assignment: CDR1 KGHDR and CDR2 SFDVKD. The CDR3 spans 11 residues. CDR3 coding DNA: TGTGCCGCCAGTGACCCCTCCGCCCAGTACTTC. Amino acids: CAASDPSAQYF.

This clonotype was observed at least ten times. The chain is built from TRBV5-8 and TRBJ2-5, with D perhaps TRBD2 (5 bases). This CDR3 comprises 15 residues. Germline loops: CDR1 SGHTS, CDR2 YDEGEE. V lost 0 bases to trimming and J lost 2 bases, with 11 bases between them. The CDR3 coding sequence is TGTGCCAGCAGCTTGGAAGGAGGACCACAAGAGACCCAGTACTTC. Translated: CASSLEGGPQETQYF.

This clonotype has ten or more counts. This chain connects TRBV6-1 to TRBJ2-6, with 8 nucleotides matching TRBD1. V shed 5 bases, J shed 4 bases, and the junction held 4 bases outside the gene matches. CDR1 is MNHNS and CDR2 is SASEGT in the germline V gene. The CDR3 consists of 15 residues. The CDR3 is CASSRQGIGANVLTF. The CDR3 DNA sequence: TGTGCCAGCAGTCGACAGGGGATAGGGGCCAACGTCCTGACTTTC.

This clonotype was picked up many times. The chain joins TRBV4-2 to TRBJ2-5; a weak D match, TRBD1 (6 bases). CDR3 length: 13 residues. Trimming took off 4 bases at V and 4 bases at J, with 10 bases between the two ends. Germline-derived CDR1 and CDR2 are LGHNA and YNFKEQ. CDR3 nucleotide sequence: TGTGCCAGCAGCCTGGGACAAGGAGAGACCCAGTACTTC. Its translation is CASSLGQGETQYF.

This clonotype came up many times. The chain's CDR3 is CSARKELGELFF. The CDR3 DNA sequence: TGCAGTGCTAGGAAGGAGCTCGGGGAGCTGTTTTTT. The rearrangement uses TRBV20-1 and TRBJ2-2; unclear D gene. The V and J ends lost 3 bases and 7 bases respectively, with 9 bases between them. Germline V gene data show CDR1 as DFQATT and CDR2 as SNEGSKA (reference sequence). This CDR3 comprises 12 residues.

This clonotype was found many times. The CDR3: CASSYGGQGNEKLFF. CDR3 coding DNA: TGTGCCAGCAGTTACGGGGGGCAGGGAAATGAAAAACTGTTTTTT. The rearrangement uses TRBV6-5 and TRBJ1-4; D might be TRBD1 (6 bases). This CDR3 region has 15 residues. Looked up from germline, CDR1 is MNHEY and CDR2 is SVGAGI. V dropped 2 bases and J dropped 5 bases, with 12 bases sitting between them.

The rearrangement joins TRBV24-1 to TRBJ2-3; 12 nucleotides line up with TRBD1. Germline trimming cut 3 bases from V and 7 bases from J; bases unmatched to any gene: 7. Per the germline V gene, CDR1 is KGHDR and CDR2 is SFDVKD. The CDR3 length is 16 residues. CDR3 DNA: TGTGCCACCAGTGATCGCCGGGACAGGGGGCCACATACGCAGTATTTT. It is translated as CATSDRRDRGPHTQYF.

A note on this clonotype: A read error may explain this, as a much larger clone is one base away. This CDR3 fails to terminate in the conserved phenylalanine or tryptophan, so it likely reflects a read error. The chain combines TRBV7-2 with TRBJ2-1; either TRBD1 or TRBD2 may fit D (5 bases each). From germline, CDR1 is SGHTA and CDR2 FQGNSA. This CDR3 region has 14 residues. V lost 5 bases, J lost 6 bases, and 14 bases lay in between. CDR3: CASSPGTAFNEQFL. The CDR3 DNA sequence: TGTGCCAGCAGCCCCGGGACGGCCTTCAATGAGCAGTTCCTC.

Of note for this clonotype: It may be a read error: a sequence one base away is much more abundant. The rearrangement uses TRBV5-8 and TRBJ2-1, with D tentatively TRBD1 (5 bases). The germline V and J ends were trimmed by 4 bases and 2 bases, with 16 bases remaining between them. There are 16 residues in the CDR3. CDR1 and CDR2 (germline): SGHTS, YDEGEE. DNA for the CDR3: TGTGCCAGCAGCCCCCCCAGACAGCGTACCTACAATGAGCAGTTCTTC. Translated: CASSPPRQRTYNEQFF.

A word on this clonotype: This may be a read error: a much more frequent sequence differs by one nucleotide. The chain carries TRBV19 and TRBJ2-3, with TRBD2 identical over 15 bases. Unmatched junction bases numbered 11, after V lost 6 bases and J lost 4 bases. Germline lookup yields CDR1 LNHDA and CDR2 SQIVND (reference sequence). There are 18 residues in the CDR3. The CDR3 spells CASSKGTSGRFGSDTQYF. The DNA of the CDR3 is TGTGCCAGTAGCAAAGGGACTAGCGGGAGGTTTGGCTCAGATACGCAGTATTTT.

There are many counts of this clonotype. V gene TRBV7-9 combines with J gene TRBJ1-5; 7 bases fit TRBD1. Trimming took 0 bases from V and 0 from J; bases not matched to a gene: 5. This CDR3 is built from 17 residues. Germline values: CDR1 SEHNR, CDR2 FQNEAQ (reference sequence). The CDR3 here is CASSLAGTDYSNQPQHF. The CDR3 region has the DNA TGTGCCAGCAGCTTAGCCGGGACAGATTATAGCAATCAGCCCCAGCATTTT.

This clonotype occurred many times. The chain couples TRBV5-1 to TRBJ2-1; 8 bases line up with TRBD2. CDR3 size: 12 residues. Per germline, CDR1 SGHRS and CDR2 YFSETQ. Losses at the gene ends were 2 bases for V and 11 bases for J; bases not matched to a gene: 3. CDR3 residues: CASSLKREKQFF. In nucleotides, the CDR3 is TGCGCCAGCAGCTTAAAGCGGGAGAAGCAGTTCTTC.

This clonotype was seen a few times. This clone may be a read error of a much larger clone one base away. The J gene is TRBJ1-5, the V gene TRBV19, with D perhaps TRBD1 (5 bases). V was trimmed by 5 bases and J by 5 bases, leaving 16 bases between them. The germline gives CDR1 LNHDA, CDR2 SQIVND (reference sequence). The CDR3 has 15 amino acids. CDR3 region: CASSPWGVTYQPQHF. The CDR3, as DNA: TGTGCCAGTAGTCCCTGGGGGGTTACTTATCAGCCCCAGCATTTT.

This clonotype was counted ten times or more. J is TRBJ2-1 and V is TRBV19, with TRBD2 identical over 7 bases. Unmatched junction bases numbered 15, after V lost 6 bases and J lost 4 bases. The germline gives CDR1 LNHDA, CDR2 SQIVND (reference sequence). The length of the CDR3 is 17 residues. The CDR3 sequence: CASRPHQGLAEYNEQFF. CDR3 in DNA: TGTGCCAGTAGACCACACCAAGGCCTAGCGGAGTACAATGAGCAGTTCTTC. Using reference TRBV19 and TRBJ2-1 for the parts outside the CDR3, the full variable domain is DGGITQSPKYLFRKEGQNVTLSCEQNLNHDAMYWYRQDPGQGLRLIYYSQIVNDFQKGDIAEGYSVSREKKESFPLTVTSAQKNPTAFYLCASRPHQGLAEYNEQFFGPGTRLTVL.

This clonotype was recorded at least ten times. This chain uses TRBV24-1 with TRBJ2-3; tentative D call: TRBD2 (6 bases). This CDR3 spans 15 amino acids. Germline V gene sequence: CDR1 KGHDR, CDR2 SFDVKD. Trimming pared 6 bases from V and 3 bases from J, leaving 15 bases between. Written as DNA, the CDR3 is TGTGCCACCAGTCGGAGGGAGGCCGTGACAGATACGCAGTATTTT. It specifies CATSRREAVTDTQYF.

This clonotype has a handful of counts. A single base separates this from a much larger clone, so it may be a read error. The CDR3 loop is CANSMAGSGHQPQHF. CDR3 bases: TGTGCCAATAGTATGGCGGGGTCAGGGCATCAGCCCCAGCATTTT. The V call is TRBV19, the J call TRBJ1-5; possible D gene TRBD1, 5 bases. The CDR3 is 15 amino acids. Germline lookup yields CDR1 LNHDA and CDR2 SQIVND (reference sequence).

The chain combines TRBV18 with TRBJ2-7, with D perhaps matching TRBD1 or TRBD2 (6 bases each). Trimming removed 3 bases from V and 2 bases from J, with 14 bases in between. There are 15 residues in the CDR3. CDR1 is KGHSH, CDR2 LQKENI, per germline. CDR3 in DNA: TGTGCCAGCTCACCTGGGGCAGGGGAGGCCTACGAGCAGTACTTC. The encoded protein is CASSPGAGEAYEQYF.